Each of the 17 T cell receptor beta chains below was sequenced from the same sample in a study of cytomegalovirus exposure and HLA in healthy donors. Generated by immunoSEQ multiplex PCR, the TCRdb table keeps only in-frame clones and is missing some. The sample consists of under 200,000 clones, around 85% of them appearing once. Sequenced sample: PBMCs. All receptors come from a woman aged 25-40 years in good health and CMV-seronegative.

In DNA form, the CDR3 reads TGTGCCACTGCGACAGGGTGGGACCAGCCCCAGCATTTT. It specifies CATATGWDQPQHF. V is TRBV6-5 and J is TRBJ1-5; 7 bases line up with TRBD1. The CDR3 is 13 amino acids. Trimming removed 10 bases from V and 7 bases from J; junction bases left unmatched: 10. Germline assignment: CDR1 MNHEY and CDR2 SVGAGI.

This sequence joins TRBV5-5 and TRBJ2-1; 7 bases map to TRBD1. V shed 4 bases and J 5 bases; nucleotides not matched to a gene: 9. Germline loops: CDR1 SGHKS, CDR2 YYEKEE (reference sequence). The CDR3 sequence is 15 residues long. CDR3 in amino acids: CASSPLTGPHNEQFF. CDR3 nucleotide sequence: TGTGCCAGCAGCCCACTGACAGGGCCACACAATGAGCAGTTCTTC.

DNA of the CDR3: TGTGCCAGCAGCCGGGGGGACAGGTTTAATAACGAGCAGTACTTC. It codes for CASSRGDRFNNEQYF. The gene calls are TRBV11-1 and TRBJ2-7; possible D gene TRBD1, 8 bases. Looked up from germline, CDR1 is SGHAT and CDR2 is FQDESV (reference sequence). The CDR3 is 15 residues long. V was cut by 5 bases and J by 5 bases, with 19 bases left in between.

The CDR3, as DNA: TGCGCCAGCAGCTCGGCAGGGGGCCCATACTTC. It translates to CASSSAGGPYF. The V gene is TRBV5-1, the J gene TRBJ2-4; 8 nucleotides match TRBD1. The CDR3 consists of 11 residues. Germline trimming cut 3 bases from V and 16 bases from J; bases unmatched to any gene: 6. Per germline, CDR1 SGHRS and CDR2 YFSETQ.

V is TRBV10-3 and J is TRBJ1-1; TRBD1 is a possible D gene (6 bases). The CDR3 totals 13 residues. Germline V CDR1 and CDR2: ENHRY, SYGVKD. V was cut by 4 bases and J by 8 bases, with 14 bases left in between. CDR3 DNA: TGTGCCATCAGTGCCCTCCGTGGGACAGAAGCTTTCTTT. Translating it yields CAISALRGTEAFF.

The chain uses TRBV6-7 and TRBJ2-1; 9 nucleotides align to TRBD2. TRBV6-7 is assigned to the ORF class and has an uncertain function. This CDR3 has 19 amino acids. Trimming took 11 bases from V and 5 from J; bases not matched to a gene: 25. As DNA, the CDR3 is TGTGCCGGAACCTGGGAGGGGTATAGCGGGAGAAGATCCCACAATGAGCAGTTCTTC. It encodes CAGTWEGYSGRRSHNEQFF.

The genes are TRBV7-9 and TRBJ2-5, with no clear D. Germline V gene data show CDR1 as SEHNR and CDR2 as FQNEAQ (reference sequence). Trimming stripped 7 bases from V and 5 bases from J, with 23 bases between. The CDR3 spans 16 residues. The CDR3 region is CASTGGLLNRWETQYF. Here the CDR3 DNA reads TGTGCCAGCACCGGTGGTCTGCTCAATAGGTGGGAGACCCAGTACTTC.

The chain recombines TRBV7-3 with TRBJ2-7, with D possibly TRBD2 on 5 matching bases. The CDR3 totals 14 residues. V was shortened by 3 bases and J by 4 bases, with 13 bases between the two germline ends. Germline assignment: CDR1 SGHTA and CDR2 FQGTGA. CDR3 in amino acids: CASSFGLGAYEQYF. The CDR3 nucleotides read TGTGCCAGCAGCTTTGGTTTGGGAGCTTACGAGCAGTACTTC.

V is TRBV5-4 and J is TRBJ1-6, with D perhaps TRBD1 (6 bases). Trimming removed 2 bases from V and 7 bases from J, with 10 bases in between. The CDR3 loop spans 14 amino acids. The germline V gene has CDR1 SGHNT and CDR2 YYREEE (reference sequence). CDR3: CASSFGTTNSPLHF. CDR3 DNA: TGTGCCAGCAGCTTCGGGACAACGAATTCACCCCTCCACTTT.

V usage is TRBV11-2 and J usage is TRBJ2-1; D gene unclear. Trimming took off 5 bases at V and 9 bases at J, with 11 bases between the two ends. CDR1 SGHAT and CDR2 FQNNGV come from the germline V gene. The CDR3 length is 12 residues. CDR3 in amino acids: CASSPSWGEQFF. The CDR3 DNA reads TGTGCCAGCAGCCCGTCGTGGGGTGAGCAGTTCTTC. Full variable domain (outside the CDR3, taken from reference TRBV11-2 and TRBJ2-1): EAGVAQSPRYKIIEKRQSVAFWCNPISGHATLYWYQQILGQGPKLLIQFQNNGVVDDSQLPKDRFSAERLKGVDSTLKIQPAKLEDSAVYLCASSPSWGEQFFGPGTRLTVL.

The V and J genes are TRBV27 and TRBJ1-1; D is undetermined. CDR3 size: 15 residues. Between the trimmed V and J ends, which lost 2 bases and 0 bases, there was a span of 10 bases. CDR1 and CDR2 (germline): MNHEY, SMNVEV (reference sequence). The CDR3 loop reads CASSLPGHMNTEAFF. CDR3 DNA: TGTGCCAGCAGTTTACCGGGTCACATGAACACTGAAGCTTTCTTT.

The chain is built from TRBV11-2 and TRBJ1-1; the D gene is possibly TRBD1 (5 bases). V was trimmed by 5 bases and J by 9 bases, leaving 25 bases between them. Germline V gives CDR1 SGHAT, CDR2 FQNNGV. This CDR3 spans 16 amino acids. CDR3: CASSPRRMRGIMKAFF. In nucleotides, the CDR3 is TGTGCCAGCAGCCCACGAAGAATGCGGGGGATAATGAAAGCTTTCTTT.

V is TRBV28 and J is TRBJ2-7; D unresolved. V gave up 4 bases and J gave up 6 bases, with 22 bases separating them. The CDR3 consists of 16 residues. Germline V gene sequence: CDR1 MDHEN, CDR2 SYDVKM. CDR3 sequence: CASSSNTDQAKAEQYF. The CDR3, as DNA: TGTGCCAGCAGTTCAAACACGGACCAAGCTAAAGCCGAGCAGTACTTC.

The chain couples TRBV6-5 to TRBJ2-6, with D perhaps matching TRBD1 (5 bases). Trimming removed 4 bases from V and 0 bases from J, with 10 bases in between. The germline gives CDR1 MNHEY, CDR2 SVGAGI. The CDR3 is 16 amino acids. DNA for the CDR3: TGTGCCAGCAGTTTTGACAGTTACTCTGGGGCCAACGTCCTGACTTTC. It is translated as CASSFDSYSGANVLTF.

The rearrangement uses TRBV28 and TRBJ2-1; the D is unclear. Trimming took off 3 bases at V and 4 bases at J, with 7 bases between the two ends. This CDR3 has 13 residues. CDR1 MDHEN and CDR2 SYDVKM come from the germline V gene. The CDR3 region has the DNA TGTGCCAGCAGTTTTGACTCTTACAATGAGCAGTTCTTC. Protein: CASSFDSYNEQFF.

The chain links TRBV9 to TRBJ2-6, with a possible D match to TRBD2 (5 bases). Germline V gene sequence: CDR1 SGDLS, CDR2 YYNGEE. The CDR3 consists of 23 residues. Trimming cost V 1 base and J 1 base, with 30 bases left between them. The CDR3 bases are TGTGCCAGCAGCGTATCGCGGTTGGGGAGCGGTTCCCGCGCTGTATCTGGGGCCAACGTCCTGACTTTC. This codes for CASSVSRLGSGSRAVSGANVLTF.

The V call is TRBV12-5, the J call TRBJ1-5; tentative D call: TRBD1 (6 bases). The CDR3 covers 16 residues. Trimming pared 1 base from V and 3 bases from J, leaving 13 bases between. CDR1 LGHNT and CDR2 FRNRAP come from the germline V gene. The DNA for the CDR3 is TGTGCTAGTGGTTTGGGACCTGGGGGCATCAATCAGCCCCAGCATTTT. Translated, it gives CASGLGPGGINQPQHF.